These 16 T cell receptor beta chains share one sample of origin, sequenced in a study of blood T cell repertoires in COVID-19. TCRdb keeps only in-frame clones here, not all; method: immunoSEQ multiplex PCR. The table shows 110,000 to 150,000 clones, with 75% to 90% occurring only once. Sequencing input: peripheral blood. These receptors were collected from a man aged 55 to 70 with active or convalescent COVID-19.

The chain carries TRBV3-1 (or the pseudogene TRBV3-2) and TRBJ2-6; no clear D gene. This CDR3 comprises 15 residues. The germline V and J ends were trimmed by 4 bases and 2 bases, with 9 bases remaining between them. Germline values: CDR1 LGHDT, CDR2 YNNKEL (reference sequence). This CDR3 reads CASSPGMAGANVLTF. The CDR3 DNA reads as TGTGCCAGCAGCCCAGGCATGGCTGGGGCCAACGTCCTGACTTTC.

Details on this clone: Other DNA sequences within the sample encode an identical CDR3. This rearrangement joins TRBV28 to TRBJ1-2, with D maybe TRBD1 (5 bases). V was clipped by 6 bases and J by 5 bases, with 10 bases between them. Germline V gives CDR1 MDHEN, CDR2 SYDVKM. The CDR3 has 12 amino acids. CDR3 in DNA: TGTGCCAGCAGCCTGCAGGGATATGGCTACACCTTC. Its protein product is CASSLQGYGYTF.

The rearrangement links TRBV2 to TRBJ2-5; 7 bases are shared with TRBD2. Trimming at V came to 3 bases and at J to 4 bases, leaving 2 bases not matched to a gene. This CDR3 comprises 13 residues. CDR1 and CDR2 (germline): SNHLY, FYNNEI. The CDR3 is CASSDGGGETQYF. The CDR3 nucleotides read TGTGCCAGCAGTGATGGCGGGGGAGAGACCCAGTACTTC.

The CDR3 region is CASTVTGDHGYTF. DNA for the CDR3: TGTGCCAGTACCGTGACAGGGGACCATGGCTACACCTTC. The chain employs TRBV19 and TRBJ1-2; TRBD1 aligns across 8 bases. Germline CDR1 LNHDA, CDR2 SQIVND (reference sequence). V dropped 7 bases and J dropped 6; count of bases not matched to a gene: 7. CDR3 size: 13 residues. Together with reference TRBV19 and TRBJ1-2, the CDR3 gives the full variable domain: DGGITQSPKYLFRKEGQNVTLSCEQNLNHDAMYWYRQDPGQGLRLIYYSQIVNDFQKGDIAEGYSVSREKKESFPLTVTSAQKNPTAFYLCASTVTGDHGYTFGSGTRLTVV.

V usage is TRBV6-4 and J usage is TRBJ2-3, with a possible D match to TRBD2 (6 bases). CDR1 is MRHNA and CDR2 is SNTAGT in the germline V gene. The CDR3 is made up of 14 amino acids. Trimming stripped 0 bases from V and 8 bases from J, with 12 bases between. CDR3 coding DNA: TGTGCCAGCAGTGACTCTTTCCAGGGAGGTACGCAGTATTTT. Residues: CASSDSFQGGTQYF.

This chain joins TRBV6-6 and TRBJ1-2; 10 bases align to TRBD1. J was trimmed by 8 bases and V by 5 bases; bases with no gene match: 8. CDR3 length equals 14 residues. From germline, CDR1 is MNHNY and CDR2 SVGAGI (reference sequence). The CDR3 region is CASSLPTGGNGYTF. CDR3 in DNA: TGTGCCAGCAGTCTACCGACAGGGGGCAACGGCTACACCTTC.

This rearrangement joins TRBV7-2 to TRBJ2-7, with no clear D. The length of the CDR3 is 12 residues. Trimming left V 4 bases short and J 0 bases short, with 4 bases between. Per the germline V gene, CDR1 is SGHTA and CDR2 is FQGNSA. CDR3 in DNA: TGTGCCAGCAGCTCTCGCTCCTACGAGCAGTACTTC. Translated: CASSSRSYEQYF.

The chain employs TRBV7-2 and TRBJ1-3; D unclear. The V end lost 2 bases, the J end lost 0 bases, and 8 bases lay between the germline ends. Looked up from germline, CDR1 is SGHTA and CDR2 is FQGNSA. The CDR3 consists of 15 residues. The CDR3 DNA reads TGTGCCAGCAGCTTAAGCGGGCTCTCTGGAAACACCATATATTTT. Protein product: CASSLSGLSGNTIYF.

The chain employs TRBV24-1 and TRBJ1-2; 10 positions agree with TRBD1. The CDR3 totals 14 residues. V shed 2 bases and J 5 bases; nucleotides not matched to a gene: 1. Germline CDR1 KGHDR, CDR2 SFDVKD. The CDR3 region is CATSDSDRGYGYTF. CDR3 bases: TGTGCCACCAGTGATTCGGACAGGGGGTATGGCTACACCTTC.

The rearrangement joins TRBV9 to TRBJ1-2; no clear D. Germline lookup yields CDR1 SGDLS and CDR2 YYNGEE. The CDR3 runs 11 residues. Deletions cut 7 bases from V and 8 bases from J, with 12 bases between. The CDR3 here is CASLLREGYTF. Written as DNA, the CDR3 is TGTGCCAGCTTACTCCGCGAGGGCTACACCTTC.

The chain links TRBV4-3 to TRBJ2-1, with 9 bases fitting TRBD2. Germline V gene data show CDR1 as LGHNA and CDR2 as YSLEER. V shed 4 bases and J 5 bases; nucleotides not matched to a gene: 12. This CDR3 has 17 amino acids. The CDR3, as DNA: TGCGCCAGCAGCCGGGGCGGGAGGGCTAGCGGGGACAATGAGCAGTTCTTC. Translated, it gives CASSRGGRASGDNEQFF.

This CDR3 is CASSAQGTITDTQYF. DNA for the CDR3: TGTGCCAGCAGTGCCCAGGGGACCATCACAGATACGCAGTATTTT. The chain is built from TRBV2 and TRBJ2-3; D may be TRBD1 (6 bases). Trimming removed 4 bases at V and 2 bases at J, with 13 bases between. Germline V gene lookup returns CDR1 SNHLY and CDR2 FYNNEI. The CDR3 is 15 residues long.

DNA of the CDR3: TGTGCCAGCAGCTCCACAGGGGGCCAGGGCAATCAGCCCCAGCATTTT. Its translation is CASSSTGGQGNQPQHF. The chain combines TRBV7-9 with TRBJ1-5; 9 bases are a match to TRBD1. Trimming at V came to 4 bases and at J to 2 bases, leaving 6 bases not matched to a gene. Germline CDR1 is SEHNR and CDR2 is FQNEAQ (reference sequence). The CDR3 loop spans 16 amino acids.

The rearrangement links TRBV7-9 to TRBJ2-3; D gene ambiguous. V lost 4 bases and J lost 2, with 4 bases in between. Germline-derived CDR1 and CDR2 are SEHNR and FQNEAQ (reference sequence). CDR3 length: 12 residues. CDR3 residues: CASSYFTDTQYF. In DNA, the CDR3 is TGTGCCAGCAGCTACTTCACAGATACGCAGTATTTT. Full variable domain (outside the CDR3, taken from reference TRBV7-9 and TRBJ2-3): DTGVSQNPRHKITKRGQNVTFRCDPISEHNRLYWYRQTLGQGPEFLTYFQNEAQLEKSRLLSDRFSAERPKGSFSTLEIQRTEQGDSAMYLCASSYFTDTQYFGPGTRLTVL.

The rearrangement joins TRBV3-1 (or the pseudogene TRBV3-2) to TRBJ2-3; TRBD2 agrees at 8 bases. V lost 8 bases to trimming and J lost 4 bases; unmatched junction nucleotides: 11. Looked up from germline, CDR1 is LGHDT and CDR2 is YNNKEL (reference sequence). This CDR3 is 15 amino acids long. In nucleotides, the CDR3 is TGTGCCAGCGGGCTTCGGAGCGGGGGCCCAGATACGCAGTATTTT. Translating it yields CASGLRSGGPDTQYF.

The CDR3 here is CASSVSGSYTGELFF. CDR3 nucleotides: TGTGCCAGCAGCGTCAGCGGGTCGTACACCGGGGAGCTGTTTTTT. The chain couples TRBV3-1 (or the pseudogene TRBV3-2) to TRBJ2-2, with D possibly matching TRBD2 (6 bases). This CDR3 comprises 15 residues. V lost 5 bases and J 3 bases, leaving 13 bases between the germline ends. Germline V gene data show CDR1 as LGHDT and CDR2 as YNNKEL (reference sequence).